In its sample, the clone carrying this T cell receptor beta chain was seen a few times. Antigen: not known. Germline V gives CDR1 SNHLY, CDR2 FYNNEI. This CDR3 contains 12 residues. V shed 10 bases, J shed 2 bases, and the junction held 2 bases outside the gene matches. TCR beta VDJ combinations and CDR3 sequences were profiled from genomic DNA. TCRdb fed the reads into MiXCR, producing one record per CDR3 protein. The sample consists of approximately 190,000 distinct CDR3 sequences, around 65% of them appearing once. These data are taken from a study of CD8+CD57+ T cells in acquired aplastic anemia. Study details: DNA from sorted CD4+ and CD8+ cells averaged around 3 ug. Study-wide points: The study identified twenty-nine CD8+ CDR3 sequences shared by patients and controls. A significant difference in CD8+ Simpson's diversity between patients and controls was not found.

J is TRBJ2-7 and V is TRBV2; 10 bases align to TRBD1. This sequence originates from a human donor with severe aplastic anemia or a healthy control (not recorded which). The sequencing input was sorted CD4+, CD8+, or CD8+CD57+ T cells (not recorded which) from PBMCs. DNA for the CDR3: TGTGCCACCGGACAGGGGGCCTACGAGCAGTACTTC. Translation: CATGQGAYEQYF.